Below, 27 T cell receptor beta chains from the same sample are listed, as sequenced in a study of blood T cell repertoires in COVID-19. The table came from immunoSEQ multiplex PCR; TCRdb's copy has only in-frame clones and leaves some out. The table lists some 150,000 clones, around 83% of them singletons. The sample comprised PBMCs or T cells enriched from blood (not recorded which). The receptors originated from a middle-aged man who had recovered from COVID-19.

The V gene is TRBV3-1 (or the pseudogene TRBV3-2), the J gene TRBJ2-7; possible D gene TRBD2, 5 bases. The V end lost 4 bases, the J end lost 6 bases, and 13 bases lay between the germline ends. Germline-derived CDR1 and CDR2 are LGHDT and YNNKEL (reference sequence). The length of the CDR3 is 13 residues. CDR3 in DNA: TGTGCCAGCAGCCCCGCCCGTCGGGGCGAGCAGTACTTC. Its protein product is CASSPARRGEQYF.

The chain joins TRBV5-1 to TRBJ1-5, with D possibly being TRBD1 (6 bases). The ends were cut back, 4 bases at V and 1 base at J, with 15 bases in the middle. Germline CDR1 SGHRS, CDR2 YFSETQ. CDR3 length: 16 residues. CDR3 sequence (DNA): TGCGCCAGCAGCCTTGGTGGGCAGGGGAGCAATCAGCCCCAGCATTTT. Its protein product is CASSLGGQGSNQPQHF.

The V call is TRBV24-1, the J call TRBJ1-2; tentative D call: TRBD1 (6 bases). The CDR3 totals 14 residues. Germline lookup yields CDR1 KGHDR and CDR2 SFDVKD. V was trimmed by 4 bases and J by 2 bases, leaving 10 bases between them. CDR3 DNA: TGTGCCACCAGTGACTCGACAGGAAACTATGGCTACACCTTC. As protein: CATSDSTGNYGYTF.

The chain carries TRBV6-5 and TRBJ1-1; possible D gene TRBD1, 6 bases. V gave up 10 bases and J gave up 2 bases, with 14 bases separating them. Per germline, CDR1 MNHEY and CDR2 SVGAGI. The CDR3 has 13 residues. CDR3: CATGGALNTEAFF. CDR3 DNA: TGTGCCACCGGGGGGGCCCTTAACACTGAAGCTTTCTTT.

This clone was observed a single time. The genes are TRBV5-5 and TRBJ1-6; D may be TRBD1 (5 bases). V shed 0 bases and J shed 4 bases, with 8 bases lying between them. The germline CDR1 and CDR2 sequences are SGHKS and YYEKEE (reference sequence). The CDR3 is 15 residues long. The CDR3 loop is CASSLVDRYNSPLHF. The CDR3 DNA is TGTGCCAGCAGCTTGGTTGACAGATATAATTCACCCCTCCACTTT.

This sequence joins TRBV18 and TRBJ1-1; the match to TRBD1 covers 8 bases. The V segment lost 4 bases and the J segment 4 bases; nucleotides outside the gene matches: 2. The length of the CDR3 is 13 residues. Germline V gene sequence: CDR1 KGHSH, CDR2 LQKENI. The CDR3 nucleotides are TGTGCCAGCTCACGGGGGACAGGCACTGAAGCTTTCTTT. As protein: CASSRGTGTEAFF. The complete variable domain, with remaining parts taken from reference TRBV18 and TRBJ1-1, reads NAGVMQNPRHLVRRRGQEARLRCSPMKGHSHVYWYRQLPEEGLKFMVYLQKENIIDESGMPKERFSAEFPKEGPSILRIQQVVRGDSAAYFCASSRGTGTEAFFGQGTRLTVV.

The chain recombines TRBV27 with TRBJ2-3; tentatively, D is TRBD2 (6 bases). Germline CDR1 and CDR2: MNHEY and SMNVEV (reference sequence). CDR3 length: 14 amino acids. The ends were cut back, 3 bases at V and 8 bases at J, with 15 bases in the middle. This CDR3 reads CASSLRGLIGTQYF. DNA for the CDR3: TGTGCCAGCAGTTTGCGGGGATTGATTGGTACGCAGTATTTT.

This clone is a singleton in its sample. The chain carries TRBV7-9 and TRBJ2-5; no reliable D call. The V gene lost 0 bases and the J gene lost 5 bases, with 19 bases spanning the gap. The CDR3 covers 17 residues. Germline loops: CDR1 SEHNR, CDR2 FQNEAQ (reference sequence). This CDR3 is CASSLAWVRSESETQYF. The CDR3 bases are TGTGCCAGCAGCTTAGCGTGGGTACGGTCGGAGTCGGAGACCCAGTACTTC.

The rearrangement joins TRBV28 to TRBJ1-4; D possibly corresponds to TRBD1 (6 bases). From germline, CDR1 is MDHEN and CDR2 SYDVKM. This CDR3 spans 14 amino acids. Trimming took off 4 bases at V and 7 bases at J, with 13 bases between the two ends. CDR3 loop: CASSSTGLGEKLFF. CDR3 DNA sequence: TGTGCCAGCAGTTCGACAGGTTTGGGTGAAAAACTGTTTTTT. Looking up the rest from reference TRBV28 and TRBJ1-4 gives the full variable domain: DVKVTQSSRYLVKRTGEKVFLECVQDMDHENMFWYRQDPGLGLRLIYFSYDVKMKEKGDIPEGYSVSREKKERFSLILESASTNQTSMYLCASSSTGLGEKLFFGSGTQLSVL.

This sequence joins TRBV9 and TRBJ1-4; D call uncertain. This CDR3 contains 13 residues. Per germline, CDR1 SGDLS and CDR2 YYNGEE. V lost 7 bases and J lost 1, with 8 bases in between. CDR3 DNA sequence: TGTGCCAGCTCGAGGAGAACTAATGAAAAACTGTTTTTT. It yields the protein CASSRRTNEKLFF.

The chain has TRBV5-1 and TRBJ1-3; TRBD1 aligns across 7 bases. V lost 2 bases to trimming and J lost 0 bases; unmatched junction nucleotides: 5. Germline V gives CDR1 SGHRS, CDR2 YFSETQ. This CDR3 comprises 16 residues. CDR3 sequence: CASSLQGTGSGNTIYF. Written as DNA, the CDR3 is TGCGCCAGCAGCTTACAGGGGACTGGCTCTGGAAACACCATATATTTT.

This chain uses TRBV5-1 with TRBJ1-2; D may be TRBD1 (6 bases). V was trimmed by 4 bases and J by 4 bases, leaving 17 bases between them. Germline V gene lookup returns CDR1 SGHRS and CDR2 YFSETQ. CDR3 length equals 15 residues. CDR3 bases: TGCGCCAGCAGCGCTTCCACAGGGTCGGGCTATGGCTACACCTTC. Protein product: CASSASTGSGYGYTF.

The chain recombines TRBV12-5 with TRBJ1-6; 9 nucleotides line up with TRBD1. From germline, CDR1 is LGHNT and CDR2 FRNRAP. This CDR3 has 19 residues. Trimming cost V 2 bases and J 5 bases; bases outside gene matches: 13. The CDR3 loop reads CASGLRPNRGQNDNSPLHF. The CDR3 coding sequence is TGTGCTAGTGGTTTGAGGCCCAACAGGGGGCAGAACGATAATTCACCCCTCCACTTT.

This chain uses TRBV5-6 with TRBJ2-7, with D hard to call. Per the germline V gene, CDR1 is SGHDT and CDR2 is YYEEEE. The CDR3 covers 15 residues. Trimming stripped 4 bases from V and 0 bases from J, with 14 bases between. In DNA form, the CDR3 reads TGTGCCAGCAGCCCAGGATCCGTTTACTCCTACGAGCAGTACTTC. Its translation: CASSPGSVYSYEQYF.

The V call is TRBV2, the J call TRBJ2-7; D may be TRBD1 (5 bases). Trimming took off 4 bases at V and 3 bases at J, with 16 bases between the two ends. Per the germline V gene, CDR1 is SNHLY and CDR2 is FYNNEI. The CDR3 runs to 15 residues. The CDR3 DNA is TGTGCCAGCAGTGGGCCCCGGACATTGAACTACGAGCAGTACTTC. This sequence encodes CASSGPRTLNYEQYF.

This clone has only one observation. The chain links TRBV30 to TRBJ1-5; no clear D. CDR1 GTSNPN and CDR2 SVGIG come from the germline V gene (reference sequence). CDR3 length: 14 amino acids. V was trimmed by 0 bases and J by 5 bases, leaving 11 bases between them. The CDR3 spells CAWSVTTSDQPQHF. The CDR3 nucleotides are TGTGCCTGGAGTGTAACTACCAGCGATCAGCCCCAGCATTTT.

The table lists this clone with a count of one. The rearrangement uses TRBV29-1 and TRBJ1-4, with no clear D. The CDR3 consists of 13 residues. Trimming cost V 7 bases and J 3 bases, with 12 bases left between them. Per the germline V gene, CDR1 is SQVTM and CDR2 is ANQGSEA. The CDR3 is CSAGRLPNEKLFF. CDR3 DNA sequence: TGCAGCGCCGGCCGACTGCCTAATGAAAAACTGTTTTTT.

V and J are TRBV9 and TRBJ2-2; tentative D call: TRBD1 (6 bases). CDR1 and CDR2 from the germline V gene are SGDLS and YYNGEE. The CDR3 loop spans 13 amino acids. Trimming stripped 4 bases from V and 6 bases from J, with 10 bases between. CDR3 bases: TGTGCCAGCAGCCCAGGGGTACCCGGGGAGCTGTTTTTT. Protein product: CASSPGVPGELFF.

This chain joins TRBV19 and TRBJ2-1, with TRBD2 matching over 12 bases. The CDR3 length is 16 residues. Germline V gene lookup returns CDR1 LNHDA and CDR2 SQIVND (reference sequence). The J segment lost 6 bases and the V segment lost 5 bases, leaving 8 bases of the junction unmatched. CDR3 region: CASSVRLAGAGNEQFF. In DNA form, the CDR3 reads TGTGCCAGTAGTGTCCGACTAGCGGGGGCGGGCAATGAGCAGTTCTTC.

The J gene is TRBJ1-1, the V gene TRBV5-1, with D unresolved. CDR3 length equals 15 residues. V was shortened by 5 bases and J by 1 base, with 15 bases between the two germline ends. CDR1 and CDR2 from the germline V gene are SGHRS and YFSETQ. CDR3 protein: CASRLVVSGNTEAFF. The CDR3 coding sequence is TGCGCCAGCAGACTTGTCGTCTCAGGGAACACTGAAGCTTTCTTT.

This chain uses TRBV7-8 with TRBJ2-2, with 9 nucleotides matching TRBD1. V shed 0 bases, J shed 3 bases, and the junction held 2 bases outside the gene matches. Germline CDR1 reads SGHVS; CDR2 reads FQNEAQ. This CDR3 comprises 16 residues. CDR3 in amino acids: CASSLAGTGYTGELFF. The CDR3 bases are TGTGCCAGCAGCTTAGCCGGGACAGGGTACACCGGGGAGCTGTTTTTT.

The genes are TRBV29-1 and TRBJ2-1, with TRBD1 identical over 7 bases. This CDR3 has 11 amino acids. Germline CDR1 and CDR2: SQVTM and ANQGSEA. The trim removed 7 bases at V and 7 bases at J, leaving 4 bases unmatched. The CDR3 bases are TGCAGCGGGGACAGATGGAATGAGCAGTTCTTC. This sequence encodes CSGDRWNEQFF.

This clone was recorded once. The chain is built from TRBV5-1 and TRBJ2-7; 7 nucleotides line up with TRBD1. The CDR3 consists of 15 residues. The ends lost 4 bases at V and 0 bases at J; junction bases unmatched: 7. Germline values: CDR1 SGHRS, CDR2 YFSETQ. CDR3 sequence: CASSPRQGTSYEQYF. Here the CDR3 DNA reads TGCGCCAGCAGCCCCCGACAGGGCACCTCCTACGAGCAGTACTTC.

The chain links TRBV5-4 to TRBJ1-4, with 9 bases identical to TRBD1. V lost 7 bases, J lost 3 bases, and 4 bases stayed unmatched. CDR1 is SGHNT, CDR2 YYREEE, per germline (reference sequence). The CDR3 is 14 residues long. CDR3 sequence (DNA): TGTGCCAGCGGGGGACAGGGCCCTAATGAAAAACTGTTTTTT. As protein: CASGGQGPNEKLFF.

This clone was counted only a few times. In DNA form, the CDR3 reads TGTGCCAGCAGCTTTGAATGGACAGGGGGCCGTTCAGAAGCAGATACGCAGTATTTT. This gives the protein CASSFEWTGGRSEADTQYF. V and J are TRBV7-9 and TRBJ2-3; 11 bases fit TRBD1. Germline V lookup: CDR1 SEHNR, CDR2 FQNEAQ (reference sequence). The CDR3 spans 19 residues. J gave up 4 bases and V 3 bases, and 15 bases lay outside the gene matches.

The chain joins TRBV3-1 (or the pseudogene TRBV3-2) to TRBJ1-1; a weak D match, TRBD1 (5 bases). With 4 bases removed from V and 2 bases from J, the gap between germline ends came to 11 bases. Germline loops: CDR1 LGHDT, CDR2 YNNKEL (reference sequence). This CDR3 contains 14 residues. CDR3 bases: TGTGCCAGCAGCCCCCTCGGGGGAAACACTGAAGCTTTCTTT. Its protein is CASSPLGGNTEAFF.

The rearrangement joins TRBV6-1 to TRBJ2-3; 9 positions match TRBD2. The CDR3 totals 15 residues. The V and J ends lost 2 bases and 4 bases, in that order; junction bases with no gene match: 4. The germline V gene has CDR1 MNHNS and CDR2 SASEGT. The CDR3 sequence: CASSELAGMPDTQYF. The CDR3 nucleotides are TGTGCCAGCAGTGAACTAGCGGGGATGCCAGATACGCAGTATTTT.